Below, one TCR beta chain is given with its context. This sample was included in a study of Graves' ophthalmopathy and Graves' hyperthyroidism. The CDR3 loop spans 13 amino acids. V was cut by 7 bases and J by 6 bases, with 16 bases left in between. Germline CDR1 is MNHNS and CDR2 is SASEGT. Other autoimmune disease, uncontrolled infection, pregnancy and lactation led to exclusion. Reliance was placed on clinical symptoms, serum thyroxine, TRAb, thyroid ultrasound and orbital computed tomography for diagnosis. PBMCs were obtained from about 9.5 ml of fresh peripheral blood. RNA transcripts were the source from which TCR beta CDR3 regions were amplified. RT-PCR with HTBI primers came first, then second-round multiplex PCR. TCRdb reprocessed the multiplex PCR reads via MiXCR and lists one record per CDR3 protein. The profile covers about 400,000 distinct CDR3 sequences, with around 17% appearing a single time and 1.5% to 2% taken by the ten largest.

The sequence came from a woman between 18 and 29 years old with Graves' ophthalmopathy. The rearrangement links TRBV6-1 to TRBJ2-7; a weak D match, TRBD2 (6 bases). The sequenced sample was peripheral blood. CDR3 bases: TGTGCCAGCAACGATGGAGGGTACGGCGAGCAGTACTTC. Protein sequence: CASNDGGYGEQYF.